These 20 T cell receptor beta chains were sequenced from one sample in a study of blood T cell repertoires in COVID-19 (dated by TCRdb to the early 2020s). Libraries were constructed by the immunoSEQ multiplex PCR assay. Held by TCRdb, this immuneACCESS table contains in-frame sequences only and omits some clones. Under half of the omission traces to an unresolved V gene where checked; the cause of the rest is unknown. The sample records about 170,000 clones, roughly 93% of which are singletons. Approximately 4.6% of the sample goes to the ten largest clones. The sample taken for sequencing was peripheral blood. The receptor set was obtained from a man between 18 and 35 years old with COVID-19, enrolled during active disease.

The gene calls are TRBV30 and TRBJ1-1, with D possibly TRBD1 on 6 matching bases. V shed 0 bases and J shed 6 bases, with 8 bases lying between them. From germline, CDR1 is GTSNPN and CDR2 SVGIG (reference sequence). This CDR3 has 12 amino acids. In DNA, the CDR3 is TGTGCCTGGAGTGTAGGGGGAGCTGAAGCTTTCTTT. It is translated as CAWSVGGAEAFF.

In DNA form, the CDR3 reads TGTGCCAGCAGTCCAAGCGGGAGAGGGAACAATGAGCAGTTCTTC. It codes for CASSPSGRGNNEQFF. The chain is built from TRBV5-4 and TRBJ2-1; 8 bases agree with TRBD2. The CDR3 sequence is 15 residues long. Germline V gene lookup returns CDR1 SGHNT and CDR2 YYREEE (reference sequence). V lost 5 bases, J lost 5 bases, and 9 bases stayed unmatched.

The CDR3 spells CASSYHTYEQYF. DNA of the CDR3: TGTGCCAGCAGTTATCACACCTACGAGCAGTACTTC. The V gene is TRBV5-4, the J gene TRBJ2-7; D remains ambiguous. The germline V gene has CDR1 SGHNT and CDR2 YYREEE (reference sequence). The germline V and J ends were trimmed by 5 bases and 2 bases, with 8 bases remaining between them. The CDR3 loop spans 12 amino acids.

This CDR3 is CAWSWGVSNTGELFF. The CDR3 DNA sequence: TGTGCCTGGAGCTGGGGGGTCTCGAACACCGGGGAGCTGTTTTTT. The chain has TRBV30 and TRBJ2-2; possible D gene TRBD2, 6 bases. This CDR3 contains 15 residues. Germline CDR1 reads GTSNPN; CDR2 reads SVGIG (reference sequence). The V end was cut by 3 bases, the J end by 0 bases, with 11 bases between.

This sequence joins TRBV6-5 and TRBJ2-7; a possible D gene is TRBD2 (5 bases). The germline V gene encodes CDR1 MNHEY and CDR2 SVGAGI. The germline V and J ends were trimmed by 7 bases and 2 bases, with 12 bases remaining between them. The CDR3 runs 13 residues. CDR3 residues: CASNGGIAYEQYF. CDR3 DNA sequence: TGTGCCAGCAACGGAGGTATCGCCTACGAGCAGTACTTC.

The rearrangement joins TRBV5-5 to TRBJ2-7, with TRBD1 matching 7 bases. The CDR3 is made up of 15 amino acids. Trimming at V came to 3 bases and at J to 0 bases, leaving 6 bases not matched to a gene. Germline assignment: CDR1 SGHKS and CDR2 YYEKEE (reference sequence). CDR3 nucleotides: TGTGCCAGCAGCTGGGGGTGGGACAGCTCCTACGAGCAGTACTTC. Residues: CASSWGWDSSYEQYF.

Concerning this clone: The germline gene is not matched at one end of the junction; a read error may be the cause. The genes are TRBV3-1 (or the pseudogene TRBV3-2) and TRBJ1-4, with a possible D match to TRBD1 (6 bases). This CDR3 contains 16 residues. CDR1 is LGHDT, CDR2 YNNKEL, per germline (reference sequence). The CDR3 coding sequence is TGTGCCAGCAGCTTTGGGGGACAAACAGCCAATGAAAAACTGCTTTTT. Its protein product is CASSFGGQTANEKLLF.

V is TRBV6-5 and J is TRBJ2-7; a weak D match, TRBD1 (5 bases). The V and J ends lost 2 bases and 2 bases respectively, with 16 bases between them. Germline V gene sequence: CDR1 MNHEY, CDR2 SVGAGI. The CDR3 is made up of 16 amino acids. The CDR3 sequence: CASSYGSRVPAYEQYF. Written as DNA, the CDR3 is TGTGCCAGCAGTTACGGGTCCAGGGTGCCCGCCTACGAGCAGTACTTC.

The chain uses TRBV7-2 and TRBJ2-7, with TRBD1 matching 9 bases. In germline, CDR1 is SGHTA, CDR2 FQGNSA. The CDR3 sequence is 16 residues long. Trimming took 1 base from V and 3 from J; bases not matched to a gene: 7. CDR3 sequence (DNA): TGTGCCAGCAGCTTAGACAGCCCGGGACAGGGCTACGAGCAGTACTTC. This translates into CASSLDSPGQGYEQYF.

The chain joins TRBV6-6 to TRBJ2-3; a possible D gene is TRBD2 (5 bases). The CDR3 runs 15 residues. Trimming left V 2 bases short and J 0 bases short, with 9 bases between. Germline CDR1 MNHNY, CDR2 SVGAGI (reference sequence). This chain's CDR3 is CASSYQGGSTDTQYF. For the CDR3, the DNA is TGTGCCAGCAGTTACCAAGGCGGGAGCACAGATACGCAGTATTTT.

The chain links TRBV5-1 to TRBJ1-2; tentatively, D is TRBD1 (5 bases). The CDR3 runs to 14 residues. Trimming stripped 6 bases from V and 1 base from J, with 13 bases between. Per germline, CDR1 SGHRS and CDR2 YFSETQ. DNA of the CDR3: TGCGCCAGCACGACGCAGGGAAATAACTATGGCTACACCTTC. Its protein product is CASTTQGNNYGYTF.

V is TRBV4-2 and J is TRBJ2-7; a weak D match, TRBD2 (6 bases). Germline V CDR1 and CDR2: LGHNA, YNFKEQ. CDR3 length equals 16 residues. V was cut by 2 bases and J by 3 bases, with 17 bases left in between. CDR3 nucleotides: TGTGCCAGCAGCCAAAGACAGCCCCCGGGGGTCTACGAGCAGTACTTC. This translates into CASSQRQPPGVYEQYF.

J is TRBJ2-7 and V is TRBV4-1; 10 nucleotides line up with TRBD1. The CDR3 runs 15 residues. Germline V gives CDR1 MGHRA, CDR2 YSYEKL. With 4 bases clipped from V and 0 bases from J, the junction kept 3 bases outside the gene matches. Here the CDR3 reads CASSRGDRGSYEQYF. The DNA of the CDR3 is TGCGCCAGCAGCCGGGGGGACAGGGGCTCCTACGAGCAGTACTTC.

This clone occurred once. The chain carries TRBV9 and TRBJ1-2, with D unclear. Deletions cut 3 bases from V and 4 bases from J, with 10 bases between. The CDR3 length is 13 residues. Per the germline V gene, CDR1 is SGDLS and CDR2 is YYNGEE. The CDR3 loop is CASSGARFYGYTF. The DNA of the CDR3 is TGTGCCAGCAGCGGGGCCAGATTCTATGGCTACACCTTC. The full variable domain, its missing parts supplied by reference TRBV9 and TRBJ1-2, is DSGVTQTPKHLITATGQRVTLRCSPRSGDLSVYWYQQSLDQGLQFLIQYYNGEERAKGNILERFSAQQFPDLHSELNLSSLELGDSALYFCASSGARFYGYTFGSGTRLTVV.

V usage is TRBV18 and J usage is TRBJ2-5, with D unclear. The V end lost 2 bases, the J end lost 3 bases, and 13 bases lay between the germline ends. The CDR3 extends over 15 amino acids. Per the germline V gene, CDR1 is KGHSH and CDR2 is LQKENI. The CDR3 reads CASSPELSPKETQYF. CDR3 in DNA: TGTGCCAGCTCACCAGAACTTTCACCCAAAGAGACCCAGTACTTC.

This rearrangement joins TRBV30 to TRBJ2-7; TRBD1 aligns across 8 bases. CDR1 GTSNPN and CDR2 SVGIG come from the germline V gene (reference sequence). V shed 5 bases, J shed 6 bases, and the junction held 9 bases outside the gene matches. The CDR3 extends over 13 amino acids. CDR3: CAWGVQGVGEQYF. CDR3 bases: TGTGCCTGGGGAGTACAGGGGGTAGGCGAGCAGTACTTC.

CDR3 loop: CASGDRGGGTEAFF. CDR3 sequence (DNA): TGTGCCAGTGGAGACAGGGGTGGGGGCACTGAAGCTTTCTTT. This chain joins TRBV6-6 and TRBJ1-1; 8 bases match TRBD1. Germline V gene lookup returns CDR1 MNHNY and CDR2 SVGAGI (reference sequence). The ends lost 9 bases at V and 4 bases at J; junction bases unmatched: 10. The CDR3 consists of 14 residues.

This sequence joins TRBV30 and TRBJ2-7; D is perhaps TRBD2 (6 bases). V was trimmed by 3 bases and J by 1 base, leaving 16 bases between them. The CDR3 contains 15 residues. CDR1 GTSNPN and CDR2 SVGIG come from the germline V gene (reference sequence). DNA of the CDR3: TGTGCCTGGAGCCGAGAGGACTATCTGTCCTACGAGCAGTACTTC. It translates to CAWSREDYLSYEQYF.

The CDR3 DNA sequence: TGTGCCAGTAGTACTGCTAGTGCTACCTACGAGCAGTACTTC. It encodes CASSTASATYEQYF. The J gene is TRBJ2-7, the V gene TRBV19, with D unresolved. This CDR3 is built from 14 residues. V lost 4 bases and J 2 bases, leaving 12 bases between the germline ends. CDR1 LNHDA and CDR2 SQIVND come from the germline V gene (reference sequence). Complete variable domain (other parts from reference TRBV19 and TRBJ2-7): DGGITQSPKYLFRKEGQNVTLSCEQNLNHDAMYWYRQDPGQGLRLIYYSQIVNDFQKGDIAEGYSVSREKKESFPLTVTSAQKNPTAFYLCASSTASATYEQYFGPGTRLTVT.

This clone was observed once. V usage is TRBV13 and J usage is TRBJ1-6; D might be TRBD1 (6 bases). V was cut by 2 bases and J by 9 bases, with 14 bases left in between. CDR3 size: 15 residues. Germline loops: CDR1 PRHDT, CDR2 FYEKMQ (reference sequence). In DNA, the CDR3 is TGTGCCAGCAGCTTAATGAGGGACACGGCTTCACCCCTCCACTTT. This sequence encodes CASSLMRDTASPLHF.